This T cell receptor (beta chain) was retrieved from a study of shared clonotypes between healthy human individuals. The overall study: Per donor, three plates held CD4 naive cells, three held CD4 memory, two held CD8 naive and one held CD8 memory.

Whole-study results and caveats: In general, naive subsets displayed greater estimated richness than memory subsets did. Represented genetic and exposure-history diversity was restricted by having few donors. About 5% was the fraction of naive CD4 clonotypes found shared across a handful of donors.

Comment on this clone: The antigen remains undetermined.

Trimming took 6 bases from V and 3 from J, leaving 16 bases between them. This CDR3 is 15 amino acids long. In germline, CDR1 is MDHEN, CDR2 SYDVKM. Only in-frame clones appear in the TCRdb table, and some are missing; sequencing was by immunoSEQ multiplex PCR. The sample shows about 330,000 clones, around nine tenths of them seen only once. The receptor comes from a young man in good health. Sequenced material: memory CD8+ T cells sorted from blood. Specified subset: CD45RO+ cells pooled with CCR7-negative TemRA cells. The chain recombines TRBV28 with TRBJ2-3; D is ambiguous. CDR3 bases: TGTGCCAGCAGCCCCCCGGACCAACTAACAGATACGCAGTATTTT. As protein: CASSPPDQLTDTQYF.